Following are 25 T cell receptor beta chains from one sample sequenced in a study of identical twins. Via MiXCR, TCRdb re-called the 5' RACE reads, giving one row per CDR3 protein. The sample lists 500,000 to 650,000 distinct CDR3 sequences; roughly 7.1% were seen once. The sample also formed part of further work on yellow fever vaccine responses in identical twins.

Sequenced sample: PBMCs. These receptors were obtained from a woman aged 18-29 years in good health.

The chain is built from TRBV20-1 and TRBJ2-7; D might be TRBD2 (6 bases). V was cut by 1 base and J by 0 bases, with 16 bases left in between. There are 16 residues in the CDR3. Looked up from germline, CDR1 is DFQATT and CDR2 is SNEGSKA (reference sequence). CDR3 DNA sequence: TGCAGTGCTAGAGTGGGGGGAAGGGGTAGCTCCTACGAGCAGTACGTC. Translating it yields CSARVGGRGSSYEQYV.

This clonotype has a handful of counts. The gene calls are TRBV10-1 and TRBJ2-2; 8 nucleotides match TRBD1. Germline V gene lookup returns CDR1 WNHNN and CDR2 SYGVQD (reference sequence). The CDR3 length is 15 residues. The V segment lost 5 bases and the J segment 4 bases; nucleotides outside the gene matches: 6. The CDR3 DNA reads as TGCGCCAGCAGTAGGACAGGGTCCAGCACCGGGGAGCTGTTTTTT. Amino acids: CASSRTGSSTGELFF.

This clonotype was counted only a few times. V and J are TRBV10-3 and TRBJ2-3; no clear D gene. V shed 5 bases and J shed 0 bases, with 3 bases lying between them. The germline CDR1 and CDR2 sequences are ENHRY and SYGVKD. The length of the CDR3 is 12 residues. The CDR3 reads CAISQSTDTQYF. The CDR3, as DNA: TGTGCCATCAGTCAGAGCACAGATACGCAGTATTTT.

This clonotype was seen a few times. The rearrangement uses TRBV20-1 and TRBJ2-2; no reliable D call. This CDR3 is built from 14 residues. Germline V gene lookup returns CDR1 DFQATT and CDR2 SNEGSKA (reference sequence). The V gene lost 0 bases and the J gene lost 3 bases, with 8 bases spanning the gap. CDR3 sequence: CSARDHGDTGELFF. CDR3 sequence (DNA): TGCAGTGCTAGAGATCATGGGGACACCGGGGAGCTGTTTTTT.

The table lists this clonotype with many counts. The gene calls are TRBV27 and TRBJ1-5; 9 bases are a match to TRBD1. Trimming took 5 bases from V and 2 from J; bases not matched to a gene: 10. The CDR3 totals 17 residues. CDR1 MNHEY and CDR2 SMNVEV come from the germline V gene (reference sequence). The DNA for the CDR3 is TGTGCCAGCAGTCCAATAACAGGGGGCAGGGGCAATCAGCCCCAGCATTTT. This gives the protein CASSPITGGRGNQPQHF.

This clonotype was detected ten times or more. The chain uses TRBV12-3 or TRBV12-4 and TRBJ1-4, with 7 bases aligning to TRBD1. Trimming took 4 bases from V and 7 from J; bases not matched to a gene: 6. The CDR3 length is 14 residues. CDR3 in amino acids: CASSSLGGSEKLFF. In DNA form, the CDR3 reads TGTGCCAGCAGTTCCCTAGGGGGCTCTGAAAAACTGTTTTTT.

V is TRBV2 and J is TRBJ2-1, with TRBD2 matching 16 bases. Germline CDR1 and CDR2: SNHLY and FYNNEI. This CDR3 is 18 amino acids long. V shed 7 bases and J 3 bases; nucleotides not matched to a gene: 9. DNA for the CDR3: TGTGCCAGCAAGCCGGGACTAGCGGGAGGGCCTCACTACAATGAGCAGTTCTTC. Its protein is CASKPGLAGGPHYNEQFF. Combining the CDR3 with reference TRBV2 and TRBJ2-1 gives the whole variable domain EPEVTQTPSHQVTQMGQEVILRCVPISNHLYFYWYRQILGQKVEFLVSFYNNEISEKSEIFDDQFSVERPDGSNFTLKIRSTKLEDSAMYFCASKPGLAGGPHYNEQFFGPGTRLTVL.

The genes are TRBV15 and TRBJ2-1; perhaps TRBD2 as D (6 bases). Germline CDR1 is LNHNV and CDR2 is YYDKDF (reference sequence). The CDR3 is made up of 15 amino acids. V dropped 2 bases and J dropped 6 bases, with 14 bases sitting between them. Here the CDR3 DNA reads TGTGCCACCAGCAGACAGGGAGGCCTTTCCAATGAGCAGTTCTTC. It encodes CATSRQGGLSNEQFF.

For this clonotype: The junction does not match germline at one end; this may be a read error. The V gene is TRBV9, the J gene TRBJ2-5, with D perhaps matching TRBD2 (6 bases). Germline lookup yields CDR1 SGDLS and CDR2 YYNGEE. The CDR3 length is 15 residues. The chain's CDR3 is CASSVNGGYQETRYF. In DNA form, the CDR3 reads TGTGCCAGCAGCGTAAATGGGGGGTACCAAGAGACCCGGTACTTC.

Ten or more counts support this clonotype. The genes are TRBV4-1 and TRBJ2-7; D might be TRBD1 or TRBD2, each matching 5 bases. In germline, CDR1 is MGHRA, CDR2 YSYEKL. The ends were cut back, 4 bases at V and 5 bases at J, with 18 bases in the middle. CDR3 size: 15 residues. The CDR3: CASSLTMGTRDEQYF. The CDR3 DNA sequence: TGCGCCAGCAGCCTTACAATGGGGACGAGGGACGAGCAGTACTTC.

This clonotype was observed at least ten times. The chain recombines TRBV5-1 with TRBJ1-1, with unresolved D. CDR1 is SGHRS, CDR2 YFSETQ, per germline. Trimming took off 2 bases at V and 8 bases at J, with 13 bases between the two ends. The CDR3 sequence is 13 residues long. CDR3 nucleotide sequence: TGCGCCAGCAGCTTTAACGTTGGGAACGAAGCTTTCTTT. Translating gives CASSFNVGNEAFF.

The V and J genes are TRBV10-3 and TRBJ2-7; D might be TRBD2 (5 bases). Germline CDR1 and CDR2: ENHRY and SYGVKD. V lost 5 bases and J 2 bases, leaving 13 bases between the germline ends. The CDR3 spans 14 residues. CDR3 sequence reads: CAISLAGAPYEQYF. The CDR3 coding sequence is TGTGCCATCAGTCTGGCGGGTGCCCCCTACGAGCAGTACTTC.

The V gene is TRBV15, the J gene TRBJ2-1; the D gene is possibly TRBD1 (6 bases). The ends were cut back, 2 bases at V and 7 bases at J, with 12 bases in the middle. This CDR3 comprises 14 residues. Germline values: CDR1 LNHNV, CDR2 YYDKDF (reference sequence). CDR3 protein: CATSRHRESNEQFF. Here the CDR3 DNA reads TGTGCCACCAGCAGACACAGGGAATCTAATGAGCAGTTCTTC.

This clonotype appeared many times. CDR3 nucleotides: TGCAGCGTTGTTAGTCTAGCGGGGGTCAATGAGCAGTTCTTC. Its translation is CSVVSLAGVNEQFF. The chain carries TRBV29-1 and TRBJ2-1; 10 bases align to TRBD2. This CDR3 is 14 amino acids long. From germline, CDR1 is SQVTM and CDR2 ANQGSEA. V shed 4 bases and J 6 bases; nucleotides not matched to a gene: 6.

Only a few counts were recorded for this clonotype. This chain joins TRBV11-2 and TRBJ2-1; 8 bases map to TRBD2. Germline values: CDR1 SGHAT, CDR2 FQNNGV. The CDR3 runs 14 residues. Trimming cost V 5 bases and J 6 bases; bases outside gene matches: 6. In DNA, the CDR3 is TGTGCCAGCAGCATAGGACTAGCATCCAATGAGCAGTTCTTC. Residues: CASSIGLASNEQFF.

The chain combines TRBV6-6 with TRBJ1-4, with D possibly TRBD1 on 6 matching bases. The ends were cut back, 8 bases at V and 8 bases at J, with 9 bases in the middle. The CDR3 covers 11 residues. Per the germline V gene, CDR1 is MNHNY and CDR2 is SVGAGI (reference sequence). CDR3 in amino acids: CASGTREKLFF. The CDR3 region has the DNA TGTGCCAGCGGGACACGGGAAAAACTGTTTTTT.

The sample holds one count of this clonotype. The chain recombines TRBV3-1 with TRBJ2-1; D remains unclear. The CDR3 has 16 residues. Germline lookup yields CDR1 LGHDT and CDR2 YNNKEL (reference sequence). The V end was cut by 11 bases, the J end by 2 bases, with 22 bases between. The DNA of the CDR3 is TGTGCCTCCTGCCAAGTTCCAGCGATGGCCTACAATGAGCAGTTCTTC. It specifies CASCQVPAMAYNEQFF.

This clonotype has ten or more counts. The CDR3: CASSEDFSEQYV. The CDR3 DNA reads as TGTGCCAGCAGCGAGGACTTTTCCGAGCAGTACGTC. The V call is TRBV7-9, the J call TRBJ2-7; D is possibly TRBD2 (5 bases). Germline assignment: CDR1 SEHNR and CDR2 FQNEAQ (reference sequence). The CDR3 consists of 12 residues. V lost 5 bases to trimming and J lost 6 bases, with 11 bases between them.

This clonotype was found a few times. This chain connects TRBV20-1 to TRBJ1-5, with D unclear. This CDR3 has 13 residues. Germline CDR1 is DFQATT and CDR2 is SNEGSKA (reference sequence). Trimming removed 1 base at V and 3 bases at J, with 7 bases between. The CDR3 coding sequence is TGCAGTGCTAGAGGAGGCACCAATCAGCCCCAGCATTTT. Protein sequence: CSARGGTNQPQHF.

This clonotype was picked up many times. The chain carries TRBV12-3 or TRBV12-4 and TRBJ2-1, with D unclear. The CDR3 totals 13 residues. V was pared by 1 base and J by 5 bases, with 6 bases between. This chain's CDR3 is CASSLVVNNEQFF. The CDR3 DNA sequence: TGTGCCAGCAGTTTAGTGGTGAACAATGAGCAGTTCTTC.

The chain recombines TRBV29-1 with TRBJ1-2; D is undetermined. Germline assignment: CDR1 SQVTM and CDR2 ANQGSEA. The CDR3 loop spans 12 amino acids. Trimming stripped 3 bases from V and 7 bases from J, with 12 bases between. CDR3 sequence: CSVDPGVFGYTF. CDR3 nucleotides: TGCAGCGTTGATCCCGGGGTCTTTGGCTACACCTTC.

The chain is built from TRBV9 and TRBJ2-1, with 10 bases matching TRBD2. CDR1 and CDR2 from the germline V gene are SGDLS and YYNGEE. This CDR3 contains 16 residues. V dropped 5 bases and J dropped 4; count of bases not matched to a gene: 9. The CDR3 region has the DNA TGTGCCAGCAGTACCAAACTAGCGGGGACTTACAATGAGCAGTTCTTC. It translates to CASSTKLAGTYNEQFF. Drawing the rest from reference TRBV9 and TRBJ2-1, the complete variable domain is DSGVTQTPKHLITATGQRVTLRCSPRSGDLSVYWYQQSLDQGLQFLIQYYNGEERAKGNILERFSAQQFPDLHSELNLSSLELGDSALYFCASSTKLAGTYNEQFFGPGTRLTVL.

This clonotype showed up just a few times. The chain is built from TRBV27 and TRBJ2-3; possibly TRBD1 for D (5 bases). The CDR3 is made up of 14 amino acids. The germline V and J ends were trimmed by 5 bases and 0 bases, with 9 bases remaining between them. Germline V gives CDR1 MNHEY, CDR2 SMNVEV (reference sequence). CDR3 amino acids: CASSKGASTDTQYF. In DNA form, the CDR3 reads TGTGCCAGCAGTAAAGGGGCAAGCACAGATACGCAGTATTTT.

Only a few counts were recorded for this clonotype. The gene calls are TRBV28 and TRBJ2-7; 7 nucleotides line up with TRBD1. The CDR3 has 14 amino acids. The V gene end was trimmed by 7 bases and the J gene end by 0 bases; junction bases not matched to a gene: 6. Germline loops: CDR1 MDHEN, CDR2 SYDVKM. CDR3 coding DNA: TGTGCCAGCACCAAGACAGGGAACTCCTACGAGCAGTACTTC. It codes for CASTKTGNSYEQYF.

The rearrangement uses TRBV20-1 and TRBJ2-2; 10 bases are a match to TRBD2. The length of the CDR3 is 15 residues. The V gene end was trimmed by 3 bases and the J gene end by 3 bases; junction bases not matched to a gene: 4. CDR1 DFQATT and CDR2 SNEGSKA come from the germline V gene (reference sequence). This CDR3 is CSASPGTSDTGELFF. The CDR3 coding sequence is TGCAGTGCTAGTCCCGGGACTAGCGACACCGGGGAGCTGTTTTTT.